Sequencing of this T cell receptor beta chain was carried out in a study of blood T cell repertoires in COVID-19. The wider study: T cells, B-cell-depleted T cells, or PBMCs provided the cDNA or gDNA that served as material.

Using immunoSEQ multiplex PCR, the repertoire was profiled, and TCRdb retains in-frame clones only, with some absent. The sample has approximately 140,000 clones, around 82% seen once. The CDR3 runs 16 residues. The ends lost 5 bases at V and 0 bases at J; junction bases unmatched: 4. CDR1 is SGHNT and CDR2 is YYREEE in the germline V gene (reference sequence). The source material was peripheral blood. This clonotype was obtained from a human donor with acute or convalescent COVID-19. The donor label of this sample is uncertain. The rearrangement uses TRBV5-4 and TRBJ2-1; 11 nucleotides line up with TRBD2. The CDR3 nucleotides are TGTGCCAGCAGTGCTACTAGCGGGGGCTCCTACAATGAGCAGTTCTTC. Its protein product is CASSATSGGSYNEQFF. The full variable domain, rest sourced from reference TRBV5-4 and TRBJ2-1, is ETGVTQSPTHLIKTRGQQVTLRCSSQSGHNTVSWYQQALGQGPQFIFQYYREEENGRGNFPPRFSGLQFPNYSSELNVNALELDDSALYLCASSATSGGSYNEQFFGPGTRLTVL.